A single sample gave rise to the 14 T cell receptor beta chains below, sequenced in a study of early T cells in non-severe SARS-CoV-2 infection. In TCRdb, the 5' RACE reads were re-called with MiXCR into one record per CDR3 protein. The table records about 83,000 distinct CDR3 sequences, around 12% of them present only once. Sequencing was done on a sample of whole blood. Receptor source: an adult who was a healthcare worker with PCR-confirmed SARS-CoV-2 infection or an uninfected control (not recorded which).

This clonotype was counted a few times. This sequence joins TRBV24-1 and TRBJ2-2; D may be TRBD1 (5 bases). The CDR3 has 16 amino acids. The germline gives CDR1 KGHDR, CDR2 SFDVKD. V gave up 0 bases and J gave up 4 bases, with 11 bases separating them. The CDR3 nucleotides are TGTGCCACCAGTGATTTGCAGGGTTGGGGCACCGGGGAGCTGTTTTTT. This encodes CATSDLQGWGTGELFF.

This chain connects TRBV7-9 to TRBJ2-5; TRBD2 is a possible D gene (6 bases). Germline loops: CDR1 SEHNR, CDR2 FQNEAQ (reference sequence). The CDR3 runs to 15 residues. Trimming stripped 5 bases from V and 5 bases from J, with 18 bases between. In DNA form, the CDR3 reads TGTGCCAGCAGCCGCCCGGGACTTTCGTCGGAGACCCAGTACTTC. Translated, it gives CASSRPGLSSETQYF.

This clonotype occurred a few times. The rearrangement uses TRBV4-1 and TRBJ1-4, with TRBD1 as a possible D gene (6 bases). The CDR3 loop spans 17 amino acids. The V end lost 4 bases, the J end lost 2 bases, and 17 bases lay between the germline ends. CDR1 and CDR2 from the germline V gene are MGHRA and YSYEKL. The CDR3 DNA reads TGCGCCAGCAGCCGCACTATCACAAGGGGGACTAATGAAAAACTGTTTTTT. Its protein product is CASSRTITRGTNEKLFF.

This clonotype has only a few counts. The gene calls are TRBV6-6 and TRBJ1-5; the match to TRBD1 covers 7 bases. J was trimmed by 5 bases and V by 6 bases; bases with no gene match: 13. The germline V gene encodes CDR1 MNHNY and CDR2 SVGAGI (reference sequence). The CDR3 covers 16 residues. This CDR3 is CASRRIPGTADQPQHF. Written as DNA, the CDR3 is TGTGCCAGCAGGAGGATTCCCGGGACAGCAGATCAGCCCCAGCATTTT.

This clonotype has at least ten counts. The chain has TRBV4-1 and TRBJ2-3, with 11 bases that match TRBD2. With 3 bases clipped from V and 1 base from J, the junction kept 9 bases outside the gene matches. There are 18 residues in the CDR3. Germline V gene sequence: CDR1 MGHRA, CDR2 YSYEKL. CDR3 in DNA: TGCGCCAGCAGCCAGGGGGGACTAGCGGTCCGCCGCACAGATACGCAGTATTTT. It yields the protein CASSQGGLAVRRTDTQYF.

The genes are TRBV7-2 and TRBJ2-3; D is uncertain. The CDR3 length is 14 residues. Trimming left V 5 bases short and J 8 bases short, with 17 bases between. Germline assignment: CDR1 SGHTA and CDR2 FQGNSA. The CDR3 DNA reads as TGTGCCAGCAGCCCTCTAGTCATCTCCGGTACGCAGTATTTT. It translates to CASSPLVISGTQYF.

This clonotype appeared many times. The chain recombines TRBV6-6 with TRBJ1-1; D perhaps matches TRBD1 (6 bases). Germline-derived CDR1 and CDR2 are MNHNY and SVGAGI (reference sequence). There are 13 residues in the CDR3. V shed 5 bases and J shed 8 bases, with 15 bases lying between them. The chain's CDR3 is CASSRQAKGEAFF. In nucleotides, the CDR3 is TGTGCCAGCAGTCGACAGGCAAAAGGGGAAGCTTTCTTT.

The rearrangement uses TRBV3-1 and TRBJ1-1; D not certain. The germline gives CDR1 LGHDT, CDR2 YNNKEL (reference sequence). V was trimmed by 0 bases and J by 3 bases, leaving 2 bases between them. The CDR3 length is 12 residues. DNA of the CDR3: TGTGCCAGCAGCCAAGACTACACTGAAGCTTTCTTT. This encodes CASSQDYTEAFF.

This clonotype was found a few times. The chain recombines TRBV27 with TRBJ2-1, with 8 positions matching TRBD1. CDR1 MNHEY and CDR2 SMNVEV come from the germline V gene (reference sequence). V lost 5 bases, J lost 5 bases, and 5 bases stayed unmatched. The CDR3 consists of 14 residues. CDR3 in amino acids: CASSKTGVNNEQFF. DNA for the CDR3: TGTGCCAGCAGTAAGACAGGGGTCAACAATGAGCAGTTCTTC.

The rearrangement uses TRBV5-1 and TRBJ1-1; 7 nucleotides line up with TRBD1. The V gene end was trimmed by 4 bases and the J gene end by 0 bases; junction bases not matched to a gene: 6. CDR3 length: 15 amino acids. Germline CDR1 reads SGHRS; CDR2 reads YFSETQ. The chain's CDR3 is CASSARGGVNTEAFF. The CDR3 DNA reads TGCGCCAGCAGCGCGAGAGGGGGCGTGAACACTGAAGCTTTCTTT.

The chain recombines TRBV6-2 or TRBV6-3 with TRBJ2-7; 7 nucleotides align to TRBD2. Trimming at V came to 7 bases and at J to 3 bases, leaving 15 bases not matched to a gene. This CDR3 contains 16 residues. Per the germline V gene, CDR1 is MNHEY and CDR2 is SVGEGT. DNA of the CDR3: TGTGCCAGCACCGTAGGCCGGGACTACCATGACTACGAGCAGTACTTC. Translated: CASTVGRDYHDYEQYF.

This clonotype was observed a handful of times. The chain recombines TRBV7-9 with TRBJ2-2; D possibly corresponds to TRBD2 (6 bases). Germline V CDR1 and CDR2: SEHNR, FQNEAQ (reference sequence). The CDR3 contains 15 residues. With 6 bases removed from V and 5 bases from J, the gap between germline ends came to 16 bases. CDR3 residues: CASRYSGTRTGELFF. In DNA form, the CDR3 reads TGTGCCAGCAGATACTCCGGGACTCGTACCGGGGAGCTGTTTTTT.

V is TRBV20-1 and J is TRBJ2-7; D may be TRBD2 (5 bases). With 0 bases removed from V and 1 base from J, the gap between germline ends came to 10 bases. The CDR3 is 14 amino acids. Germline lookup yields CDR1 DFQATT and CDR2 SNEGSKA (reference sequence). DNA for the CDR3: TGCAGTGCTAGAGACCCCCGGGGATCCTACGAGCAGTACTTC. Amino acids: CSARDPRGSYEQYF.

V is TRBV27 and J is TRBJ1-1; 7 bases are shared with TRBD1. Germline V gives CDR1 MNHEY, CDR2 SMNVEV (reference sequence). CDR3 length: 13 amino acids. With 5 bases clipped from V and 4 bases from J, the junction kept 4 bases outside the gene matches. CDR3 sequence: CASSNNRGTEAFF. Here the CDR3 DNA reads TGTGCCAGCAGTAATAACAGGGGCACTGAAGCTTTCTTT.